This T cell receptor beta chain was retrieved from a study of blood T cell repertoires in COVID-19. The wider study: From the United States, Italy and Spain came samples of acute and convalescent COVID-19. The cDNA or gDNA used as material had been derived from T cells, B-cell-depleted T cells, or PBMCs.

Profiled with immunoSEQ multiplex PCR; TCRdb holds only in-frame clones, not every one. The repertoire consists of under 400,000 clones, with around 90% occurring once and the leading ten covering 6.5% to 8%. Trimming cost V 3 bases and J 0 bases, with 12 bases left between them. Germline CDR1 LNHNV, CDR2 YYDKDF (reference sequence). This CDR3 has 16 amino acids. The chain links TRBV15 to TRBJ2-1; tentatively, D is TRBD1 (5 bases). The TCR originated in a man between 18 and 29 years old with active or convalescent COVID-19. The sample was peripheral blood. The CDR3 sequence is CATSRGTGSSYNEQFF. CDR3 nucleotides: TGTGCCACCAGCAGGGGCACAGGTAGCTCCTACAATGAGCAGTTCTTC.